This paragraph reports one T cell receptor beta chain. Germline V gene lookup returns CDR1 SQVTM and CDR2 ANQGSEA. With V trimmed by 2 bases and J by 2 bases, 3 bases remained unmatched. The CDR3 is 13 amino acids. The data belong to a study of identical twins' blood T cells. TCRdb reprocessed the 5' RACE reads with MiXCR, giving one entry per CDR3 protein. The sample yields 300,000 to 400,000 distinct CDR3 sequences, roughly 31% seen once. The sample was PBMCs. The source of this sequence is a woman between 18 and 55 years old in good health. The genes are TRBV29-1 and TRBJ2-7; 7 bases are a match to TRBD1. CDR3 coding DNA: TGCAGCGTTGAAAGGGACAGCCCCTACGAGCAGTACTTC. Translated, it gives CSVERDSPYEQYF.